This T cell receptor (beta chain) was observed in a study of blood T cells in healthy people across ages. Points from the study as a whole: Higher diversity and more naive CD4+ cells were features of long-lived donors, compared to aged donors. Because sorting was not performed, PBMCs prevented conclusive naive versus antigen-experienced comparison.

A sample-barcoded 5' primer and a J-beta primer mix were used in a second PCR of roughly 6 to 11 cycles. There were at least 3 million CDR3-containing paired-end reads obtained from each sample. TCRdb re-derived calls from the 5' RACE reads in MiXCR, one entry per CDR3 protein. Of about 770,000 distinct CDR3 sequences in the sample, 44% were seen once. V lost 8 bases, J lost 7 bases, and 15 bases lay in between. This CDR3 has 12 residues. CDR1 and CDR2 (germline): LNHNV, YYDKDF (reference sequence). Each donor gave 9.5 to 10 milliliters of peripheral blood. Note on this clonotype: Its antigen remains unidentified.

Material for sequencing was blood. The genes are TRBV15 and TRBJ2-7; weak D call: TRBD2 (6 bases). The sequence derives from a man aged 55-75 years in good health. The CDR3: CATGRGLHEQYF. Written as DNA, the CDR3 is TGTGCCACCGGGCGGGGTTTGCATGAGCAGTACTTC.